These 4 T cell receptor beta chains originate from one sample sequenced in a study of CD8 T cells in Susac syndrome (dated by TCRdb to between 2018 and 2020). Library construction relied on the immunoSEQ multiplex PCR assay. RNA was extracted using the RNeasy kit, and about 0.45 to 1 microgram was reverse transcribed with random hexamers. Using fastp trimming at Q25 and MiXCR clonotype assembly, TCRdb reanalyzed the public sequencing data and kept in-frame beta chains. Every distinct CDR3 protein forms one entry, paired with its most common genes and DNA. This sample is represented by around 170,000 distinct CDR3 sequences; 95% of them were singletons. The leading ten clones occupy around 0.096% of the sample. Source material: CD4+ T cells from PBMCs. Receptors were obtained from a human donor with Susac syndrome.

The chain recombines TRBV30 with TRBJ2-2; a weak D match, TRBD1 (6 bases). V was clipped by 2 bases and J by 3 bases, with 10 bases between them. Germline loops: CDR1 GTSNPN, CDR2 SVGIG (reference sequence). This CDR3 is 14 amino acids long. CDR3 sequence reads: CAWSNRVDTGELFF. The DNA for the CDR3 is TGTGCCTGGAGTAACAGGGTGGACACCGGGGAGCTGTTTTTT.

V usage is TRBV19 and J usage is TRBJ2-4, with 9 bases fitting TRBD1. Trimming at V came to 7 bases and at J to 5 bases, leaving 12 bases not matched to a gene. Germline loops: CDR1 LNHDA, CDR2 SQIVND (reference sequence). The CDR3 contains 16 residues. CDR3 loop: CASTTPGQGLENIQYF. CDR3 bases: TGTGCCAGTACCACTCCGGGACAGGGTTTGGAAAACATTCAGTACTTC.

V and J are TRBV12-3 or TRBV12-4 and TRBJ1-1; maybe TRBD1 (5 bases). Trimming removed 3 bases from V and 4 bases from J, with 15 bases in between. There are 15 residues in the CDR3. The CDR3 DNA follows: TGTGCCAGCAGTTTGGGGCCTGCAGGTGTCACTGAAGCTTTCTTT. It codes for CASSLGPAGVTEAFF.

V is TRBV11-2 and J is TRBJ2-5, with TRBD1 matching 12 bases. Germline CDR1 and CDR2: SGHAT and FQNNGV. The CDR3 length is 16 residues. The V and J ends lost 0 bases and 6 bases, in that order; junction bases with no gene match: 5. The CDR3 is CASSLDGTGGWQTQYF. In DNA, the CDR3 is TGTGCCAGCAGCTTAGATGGGACAGGGGGCTGGCAGACCCAGTACTTC.